Below are 14 T cell receptor beta chains sequenced from a single sample in a study of blood T cell repertoires in COVID-19. The repertoire was sequenced with immunoSEQ multiplex PCR; TCRdb's copy has only in-frame clones and lacks some. This table has roughly 120,000 clones, over 65% appearing once. The sample comprised peripheral blood. Receptors originate from a woman aged 80 or over with acute or convalescent COVID-19.

This sequence joins TRBV5-6 and TRBJ1-2; no definite D call. Germline V CDR1 and CDR2: SGHDT, YYEEEE. Trimming took off 0 bases at V and 4 bases at J, with 13 bases between the two ends. This CDR3 contains 15 residues. In DNA form, the CDR3 reads TGTGCCAGCAGCTTGGCCGGAGGGAGGCCCTATGGCTACACCTTC. Translated: CASSLAGGRPYGYTF.

The chain combines TRBV20-1 with TRBJ1-1; the D gene is possibly TRBD1 (6 bases). The V gene lost 3 bases and the J gene lost 0 bases, with 17 bases spanning the gap. The CDR3 runs to 16 residues. Germline CDR1 is DFQATT and CDR2 is SNEGSKA (reference sequence). The CDR3, as DNA: TGCAGTGCTAGTTCGGGGGGCGTACCCTTGAACACTGAAGCTTTCTTT. Translating it yields CSASSGGVPLNTEAFF.

This clone was counted many times. The chain joins TRBV19 to TRBJ2-1, with TRBD1 matching over 9 bases. Per the germline V gene, CDR1 is LNHDA and CDR2 is SQIVND (reference sequence). This CDR3 comprises 14 residues. Trimming at V came to 4 bases and at J to 12 bases, leaving 10 bases not matched to a gene. CDR3: CASSKGQGVGRQFF. DNA for the CDR3: TGTGCCAGTAGTAAGGGACAGGGAGTCGGGCGGCAGTTCTTC.

The chain joins TRBV6-2 or TRBV6-3 to TRBJ2-7; 11 bases are shared with TRBD2. There are 15 residues in the CDR3. The trim removed 5 bases at V and 4 bases at J, leaving 7 bases unmatched. Germline V gene sequence: CDR1 MNHEY, CDR2 SVGEGT. CDR3 in DNA: TGTGCCAGCAGTGATCCGGTAGCGGGAGGGTACGAGCAGTACTTC. This encodes CASSDPVAGGYEQYF.

This clone came up a few times. This sequence joins TRBV5-4 and TRBJ2-6; 9 positions match TRBD2. The germline gives CDR1 SGHNT, CDR2 YYREEE (reference sequence). Germline trimming cut 4 bases from V and 0 bases from J; bases unmatched to any gene: 14. The CDR3 is made up of 20 amino acids. The CDR3 here is CASSVNSGRGGRSGANVLTF. The CDR3 nucleotides are TGTGCCAGCAGCGTTAATAGCGGGAGAGGGGGGCGCTCTGGGGCCAACGTCCTGACTTTC.

This clone appeared a few times. The V call is TRBV7-2, the J call TRBJ2-2, with TRBD2 matching over 10 bases. Germline V CDR1 and CDR2: SGHTA, FQGNSA. The V segment lost 3 bases and the J segment 0 bases; nucleotides outside the gene matches: 1. CDR3 length: 16 amino acids. CDR3 coding DNA: TGTGCCAGCAGCTTGCTAGCGGGGGCGAACACCGGGGAGCTGTTTTTT. Translation gives CASSLLAGANTGELFF. The entire variable domain, with the rest obtained from reference TRBV7-2 and TRBJ2-2, is as follows: GAGVSQSPSNKVTEKGKDVELRCDPISGHTALYWYRQSLGQGLEFLIYFQGNSAPDKSGLPSDRFSAERTGGSVSTLTIQRTQQEDSAVYLCASSLLAGANTGELFFGEGSRLTVL.

The gene calls are TRBV10-2 and TRBJ2-7; 7 positions match TRBD2. Germline-derived CDR1 and CDR2 are WSHSY and SAAADI. The CDR3 is 15 amino acids. With V trimmed by 6 bases and J by 0 bases, 8 bases remained unmatched. DNA for the CDR3: TGCGCCAGCAGAATGGGACTACAACTCTCCTACGAGCAGTACTTC. Its protein is CASRMGLQLSYEQYF.

This chain joins TRBV12-3 or TRBV12-4 and TRBJ1-2; D gene ambiguous. The CDR3 has 12 residues. The V gene lost 3 bases and the J gene lost 5 bases, with 7 bases spanning the gap. CDR3 amino acids: CASSLSQYGYTF. Written as DNA, the CDR3 is TGTGCCAGCAGTTTGTCGCAGTATGGCTACACCTTC.

This rearrangement joins TRBV7-9 to TRBJ1-6; a weak D match, TRBD1 (5 bases). V lost 8 bases and J 9 bases, leaving 20 bases between the germline ends. Per germline, CDR1 SEHNR and CDR2 FQNEAQ (reference sequence). This CDR3 is built from 15 residues. The CDR3 coding sequence is TGTGCCAGCGACCCCGGGCAGGGTTTCGGTTCACCCCTCCACTTT. Translating it yields CASDPGQGFGSPLHF.

This clone was observed a few times. The rearrangement joins TRBV5-1 to TRBJ2-3, with D uncertain. CDR3 length: 13 amino acids. Germline CDR1 reads SGHRS; CDR2 reads YFSETQ. Deletions cut 5 bases from V and 4 bases from J, with 11 bases between. The CDR3 coding sequence is TGCGCCAGCAGATTTGCGGCGGCAGATACGCAGTATTTT. Translating it yields CASRFAAADTQYF.

This clone was picked up a small number of times. The genes are TRBV30 and TRBJ1-6; D is perhaps TRBD1 (6 bases). Trimming removed 5 bases at V and 6 bases at J, with 17 bases between. This CDR3 has 15 amino acids. Germline CDR1 and CDR2: GTSNPN and SVGIG (reference sequence). The CDR3 is CAWDIAGARNSPLHF. The CDR3 DNA reads TGTGCCTGGGACATCGCAGGGGCCCGTAATTCACCCCTCCACTTT.

The chain recombines TRBV9 with TRBJ1-2, with D unclear. This CDR3 has 16 residues. Germline V CDR1 and CDR2: SGDLS, YYNGEE. Trimming left V 4 bases short and J 0 bases short, with 16 bases between. The CDR3 protein is CASSPGGSGSNYGYTF. The CDR3 DNA follows: TGTGCCAGCAGCCCGGGAGGCTCCGGATCTAACTATGGCTACACCTTC.

This clone was seen a handful of times. J is TRBJ1-4 and V is TRBV5-1; D uncertain. Germline V gene sequence: CDR1 SGHRS, CDR2 YFSETQ. The CDR3 consists of 14 residues. V was shortened by 0 bases and J by 7 bases, with 10 bases between the two germline ends. CDR3 residues: CASSLGGSGEKLFF. CDR3 nucleotide sequence: TGCGCCAGCAGCTTGGGAGGGAGCGGTGAAAAACTGTTTTTT.

The V and J genes are TRBV5-1 and TRBJ2-2, with 7 nucleotides matching TRBD1. V was pared by 5 bases and J by 1 base, with 5 bases of the junction left unmatched. The CDR3 is 15 residues long. The V gene's germline CDR1 is SGHRS and CDR2 YFSETQ. The CDR3 loop is CASRRQGLNTGELFF. Written as DNA, the CDR3 is TGCGCCAGCAGAAGACAGGGATTGAACACCGGGGAGCTGTTTTTT.